These 3 T cell receptor beta chains share one sample of origin, sequenced in a study of graft-versus-host responses after intestinal transplantation (dated by TCRdb to the early 2020s). Library preparation used the immunoSEQ multiplex PCR assay. This is the immuneACCESS table as TCRdb keeps it, with only in-frame sequences that have V and J called. A part of the clones is gone; compared with another copy, unresolved V genes explain less than half, and the rest is unexplained. In all, the sample holds more than 9,000 clones, and roughly 92% of those were seen once. The ten most abundant clones make up roughly 20% of the sample. This sample comprised PBMCs, obtained around 110 days after intestinal transplant. These receptors were obtained from a human patient who received an intestinal transplant, so some T cells may come from the graft donor.

The chain joins TRBV18 to TRBJ2-3; the D is unclear. The CDR3 consists of 15 residues. V was trimmed by 4 bases and J by 8 bases, leaving 19 bases between them. The germline V gene has CDR1 KGHSH and CDR2 LQKENI. The CDR3 region has the DNA TGTGCCAGCTCACTGACGTTAGGACGCGCAGGTACGCAGTATTTT. It is translated as CASSLTLGRAGTQYF.

V usage is TRBV2 and J usage is TRBJ2-7; maybe TRBD2 (6 bases). Between the trimmed V and J ends, which lost 6 bases and 3 bases, there was a span of 9 bases. This CDR3 region has 12 residues. The germline V gene encodes CDR1 SNHLY and CDR2 FYNNEI. The chain's CDR3 is CASREGFYEQYF. The CDR3 nucleotides read TGTGCCAGCAGGGAGGGGTTCTACGAGCAGTACTTC. The full variable domain, in which reference TRBV2 and TRBJ2-7 provide the parts outside the CDR3, is EPEVTQTPSHQVTQMGQEVILRCVPISNHLYFYWYRQILGQKVEFLVSFYNNEISEKSEIFDDQFSVERPDGSNFTLKIRSTKLEDSAMYFCASREGFYEQYFGPGTRLTVT.

Concerning this clone itself: Germline is not matched at one junction end, which may reflect a read error. The gene calls are TRBV13 and TRBJ2-1, with 9 bases matching TRBD2. The CDR3 loop spans 17 amino acids. From germline, CDR1 is PRHDT and CDR2 FYEKMQ (reference sequence). The DNA for the CDR3 is TGTGCCGGCAGCCCAGGCCGGGTAGCGGGGGCCTACAATGAGCAGTTCTTC. Protein product: CAGSPGRVAGAYNEQFF.